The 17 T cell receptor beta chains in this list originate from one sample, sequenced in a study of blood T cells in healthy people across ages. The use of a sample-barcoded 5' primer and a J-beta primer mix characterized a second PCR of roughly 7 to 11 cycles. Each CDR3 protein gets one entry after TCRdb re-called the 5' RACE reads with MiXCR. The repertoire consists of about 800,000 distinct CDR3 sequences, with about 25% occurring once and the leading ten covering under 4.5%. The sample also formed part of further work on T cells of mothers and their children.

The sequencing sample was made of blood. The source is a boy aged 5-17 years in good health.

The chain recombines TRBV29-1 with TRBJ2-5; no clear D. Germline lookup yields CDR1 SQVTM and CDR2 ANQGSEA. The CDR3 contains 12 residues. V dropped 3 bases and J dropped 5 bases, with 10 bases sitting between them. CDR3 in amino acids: CSVDTQSETQYF. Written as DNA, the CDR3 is TGCAGCGTTGATACACAGTCGGAGACCCAGTACTTC.

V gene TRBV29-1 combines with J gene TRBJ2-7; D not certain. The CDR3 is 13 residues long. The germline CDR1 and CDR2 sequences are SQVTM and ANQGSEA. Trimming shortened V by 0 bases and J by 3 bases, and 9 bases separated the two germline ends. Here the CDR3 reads CSVEELGGYEQYF. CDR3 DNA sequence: TGCAGCGTTGAAGAACTGGGCGGCTACGAGCAGTACTTC.

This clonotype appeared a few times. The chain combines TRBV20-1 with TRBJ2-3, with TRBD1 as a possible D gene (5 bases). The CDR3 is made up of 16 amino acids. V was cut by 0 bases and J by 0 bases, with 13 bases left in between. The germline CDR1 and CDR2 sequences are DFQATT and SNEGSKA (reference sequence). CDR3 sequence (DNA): TGCAGTGCTAGAGAGGAGAACAGGAGAAGCACAGATACGCAGTATTTT. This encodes CSAREENRRSTDTQYF.

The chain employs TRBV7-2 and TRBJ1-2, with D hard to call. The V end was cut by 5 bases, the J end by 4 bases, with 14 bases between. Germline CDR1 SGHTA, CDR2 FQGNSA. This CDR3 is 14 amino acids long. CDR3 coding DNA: TGTGCCAGCAGCAGGACGCCCGGCGGCTATGGCTACACCTTC. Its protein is CASSRTPGGYGYTF.

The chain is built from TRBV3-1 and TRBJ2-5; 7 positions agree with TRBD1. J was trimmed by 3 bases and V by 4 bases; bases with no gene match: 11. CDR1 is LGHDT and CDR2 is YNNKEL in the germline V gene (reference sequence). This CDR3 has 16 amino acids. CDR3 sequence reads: CASSPPVVGTEETQYF. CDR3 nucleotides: TGTGCCAGCAGCCCGCCCGTCGTCGGGACAGAAGAGACCCAGTACTTC.

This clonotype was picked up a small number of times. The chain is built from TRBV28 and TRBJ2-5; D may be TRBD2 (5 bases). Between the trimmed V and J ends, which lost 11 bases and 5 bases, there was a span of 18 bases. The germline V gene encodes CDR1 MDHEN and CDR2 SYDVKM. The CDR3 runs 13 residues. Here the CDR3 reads CALGRAGRETQYF. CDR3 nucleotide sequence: TGTGCCCTCGGCCGGGCGGGCCGGGAGACCCAGTACTTC.

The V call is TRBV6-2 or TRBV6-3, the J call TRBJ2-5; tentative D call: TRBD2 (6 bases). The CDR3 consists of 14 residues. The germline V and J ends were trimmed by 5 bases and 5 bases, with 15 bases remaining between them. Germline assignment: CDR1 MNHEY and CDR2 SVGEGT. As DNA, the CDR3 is TGTGCCAGCAGTGCCAACGGCGGGGTGGAGACCCAGTACTTC. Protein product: CASSANGGVETQYF.

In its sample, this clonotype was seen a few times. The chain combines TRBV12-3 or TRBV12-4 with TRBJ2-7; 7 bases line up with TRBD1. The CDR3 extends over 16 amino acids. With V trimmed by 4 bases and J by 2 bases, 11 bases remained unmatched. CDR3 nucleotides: TGTGCCAGCAGTTCGAACTCCGGGACAGCCCCCTACGAGCAGTACTTC. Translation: CASSSNSGTAPYEQYF.

In DNA form, the CDR3 reads TGCAGCGTTGAAAGGGGATCAAACATTCAGTACTTC. It codes for CSVERGSNIQYF. This rearrangement joins TRBV29-1 to TRBJ2-4; D possibly corresponds to TRBD1 (5 bases). CDR1 and CDR2 from the germline V gene are SQVTM and ANQGSEA. The length of the CDR3 is 12 residues. V was clipped by 2 bases and J by 6 bases, with 8 bases between them. The complete variable domain, with remaining parts taken from reference TRBV29-1 and TRBJ2-4, reads SAVISQKPSRDICQRGTSLTIQCQVDSQVTMMFWYRQQPGQSLTLIATANQGSEATYESGFVIDKFPISRPNLTFSTLTVSNMSPEDSSIYLCSVERGSNIQYFGAGTRLSVL.

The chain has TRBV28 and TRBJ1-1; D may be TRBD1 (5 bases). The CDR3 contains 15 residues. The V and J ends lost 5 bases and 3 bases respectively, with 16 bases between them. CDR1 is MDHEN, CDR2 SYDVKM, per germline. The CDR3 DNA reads TGTGCCAGCAGTAAGCAGGGCTACTTTGACACTGAAGCTTTCTTT. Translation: CASSKQGYFDTEAFF. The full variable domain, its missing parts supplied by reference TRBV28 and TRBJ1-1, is DVKVTQSSRYLVKRTGEKVFLECVQDMDHENMFWYRQDPGLGLRLIYFSYDVKMKEKGDIPEGYSVSREKKERFSLILESASTNQTSMYLCASSKQGYFDTEAFFGQGTRLTVV.

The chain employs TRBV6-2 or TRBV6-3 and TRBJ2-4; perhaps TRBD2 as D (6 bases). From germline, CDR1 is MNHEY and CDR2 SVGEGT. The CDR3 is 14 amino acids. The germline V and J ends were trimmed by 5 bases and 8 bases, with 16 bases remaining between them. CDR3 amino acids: CASSTGLMGDIQYF. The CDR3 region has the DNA TGTGCCAGCAGTACAGGACTAATGGGGGACATTCAGTACTTC.

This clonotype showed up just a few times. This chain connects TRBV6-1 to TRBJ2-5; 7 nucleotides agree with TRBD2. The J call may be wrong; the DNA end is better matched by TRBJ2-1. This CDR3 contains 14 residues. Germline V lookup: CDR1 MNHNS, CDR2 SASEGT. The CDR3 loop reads CASTENLGGEQQFF. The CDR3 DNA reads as TGTGCCAGCACCGAAAATTTGGGGGGGGAACAGCAGTTCTTC.

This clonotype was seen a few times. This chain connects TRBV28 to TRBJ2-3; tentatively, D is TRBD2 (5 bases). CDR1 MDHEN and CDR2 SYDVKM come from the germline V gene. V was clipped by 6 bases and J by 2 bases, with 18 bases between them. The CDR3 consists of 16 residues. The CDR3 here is CASSYPYGELTDTQYF. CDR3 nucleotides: TGTGCCAGCAGCTACCCCTACGGGGAACTCACAGATACGCAGTATTTT.

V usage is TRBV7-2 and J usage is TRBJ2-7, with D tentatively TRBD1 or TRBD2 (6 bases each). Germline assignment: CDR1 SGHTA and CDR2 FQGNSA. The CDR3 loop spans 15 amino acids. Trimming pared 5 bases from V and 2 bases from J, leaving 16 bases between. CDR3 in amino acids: CASSRGQGTPYEQYF. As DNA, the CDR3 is TGTGCCAGCAGCCGGGGGCAGGGGACCCCCTACGAGCAGTACTTC.

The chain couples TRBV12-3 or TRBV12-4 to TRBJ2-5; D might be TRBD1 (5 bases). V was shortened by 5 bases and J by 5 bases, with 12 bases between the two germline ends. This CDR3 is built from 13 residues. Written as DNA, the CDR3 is TGTGCCAGCAGTCCACAGGAGTCCGAGACCCAGTACTTC. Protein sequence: CASSPQESETQYF.

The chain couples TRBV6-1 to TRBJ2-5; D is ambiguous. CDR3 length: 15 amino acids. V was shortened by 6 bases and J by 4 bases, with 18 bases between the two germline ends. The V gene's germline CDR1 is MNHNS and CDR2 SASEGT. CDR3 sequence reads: CASSAAYWSPETQYF. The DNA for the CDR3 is TGTGCCAGCAGCGCAGCGTATTGGTCGCCAGAGACCCAGTACTTC.

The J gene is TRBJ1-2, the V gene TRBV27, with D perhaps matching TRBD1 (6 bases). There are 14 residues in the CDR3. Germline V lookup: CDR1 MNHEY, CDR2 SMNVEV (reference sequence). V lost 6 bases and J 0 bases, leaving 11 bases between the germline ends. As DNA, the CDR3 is TGTGCCAGCAGCACAGGACAGACTAACTATGGCTACACCTTC. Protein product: CASSTGQTNYGYTF.